This T cell receptor beta chain was obtained from a study of blood T cell repertoires in COVID-19. About the study: T cells, B-cell-depleted T cells, or PBMCs supplied cDNA or gDNA.

V dropped 5 bases and J dropped 0; count of bases not matched to a gene: 17. Germline assignment: CDR1 LGHDT and CDR2 YNNKEL (reference sequence). This CDR3 has 20 amino acids. Sequencing was performed with immunoSEQ multiplex PCR; in TCRdb, only in-frame clones are kept and a portion is missing. The repertoire holds about 78,000 clones, with 80% as singletons. The receptor was isolated from a man aged 55 to 69 with active or convalescent COVID-19. This chain links TRBV3-1 (or the pseudogene TRBV3-2) with TRBJ2-3; 10 nucleotides align to TRBD2. The sample consisted of peripheral blood. The CDR3 DNA follows: TGTGCCAGCAGCTCGGCGTTGGAGCGGGGGGGATCCCCTAGCACAGATACGCAGTATTTT. It is translated as CASSSALERGGSPSTDTQYF.